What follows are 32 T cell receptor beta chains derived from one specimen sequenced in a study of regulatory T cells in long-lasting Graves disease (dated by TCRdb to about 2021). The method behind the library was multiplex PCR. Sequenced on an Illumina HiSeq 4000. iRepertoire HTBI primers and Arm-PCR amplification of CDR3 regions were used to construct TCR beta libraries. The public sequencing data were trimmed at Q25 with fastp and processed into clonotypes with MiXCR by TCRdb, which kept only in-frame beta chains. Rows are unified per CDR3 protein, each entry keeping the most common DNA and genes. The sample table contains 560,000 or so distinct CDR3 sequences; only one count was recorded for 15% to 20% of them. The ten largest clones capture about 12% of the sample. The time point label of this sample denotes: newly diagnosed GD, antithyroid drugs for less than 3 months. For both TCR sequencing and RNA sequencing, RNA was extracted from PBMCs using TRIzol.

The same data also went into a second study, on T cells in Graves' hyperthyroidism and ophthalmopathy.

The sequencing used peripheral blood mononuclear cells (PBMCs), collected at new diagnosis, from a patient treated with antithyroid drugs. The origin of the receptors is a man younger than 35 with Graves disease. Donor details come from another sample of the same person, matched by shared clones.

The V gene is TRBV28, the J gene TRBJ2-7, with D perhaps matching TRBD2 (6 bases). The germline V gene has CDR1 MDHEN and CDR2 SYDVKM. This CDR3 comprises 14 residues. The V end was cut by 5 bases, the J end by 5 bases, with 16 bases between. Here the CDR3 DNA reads TGTGCCAGCAGTCCCCCAGGGACTCGCGACGAGCAGTACTTC. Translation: CASSPPGTRDEQYF.

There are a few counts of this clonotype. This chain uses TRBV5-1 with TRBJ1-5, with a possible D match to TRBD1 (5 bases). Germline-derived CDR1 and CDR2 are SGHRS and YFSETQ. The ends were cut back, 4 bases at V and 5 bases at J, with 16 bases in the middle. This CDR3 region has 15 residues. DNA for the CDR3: TGCGCCAGCAGCGTTGGAGGACCGGGGGATCAGCCCCAGCATTTT. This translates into CASSVGGPGDQPQHF.

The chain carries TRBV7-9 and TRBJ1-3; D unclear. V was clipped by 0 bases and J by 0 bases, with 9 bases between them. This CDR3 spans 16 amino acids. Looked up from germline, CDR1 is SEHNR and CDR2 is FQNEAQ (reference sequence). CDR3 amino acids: CASSLAIPVSGNTIYF. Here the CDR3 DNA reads TGTGCCAGCAGCTTAGCCATACCAGTCTCTGGAAACACCATATATTTT.

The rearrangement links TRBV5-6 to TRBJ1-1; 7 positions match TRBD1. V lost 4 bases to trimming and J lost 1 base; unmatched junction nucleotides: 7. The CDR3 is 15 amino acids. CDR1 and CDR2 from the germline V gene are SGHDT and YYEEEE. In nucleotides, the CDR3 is TGTGCCAGCAGCGTAGGACAGGTGACGAACACTGAAGCTTTCTTT. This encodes CASSVGQVTNTEAFF.

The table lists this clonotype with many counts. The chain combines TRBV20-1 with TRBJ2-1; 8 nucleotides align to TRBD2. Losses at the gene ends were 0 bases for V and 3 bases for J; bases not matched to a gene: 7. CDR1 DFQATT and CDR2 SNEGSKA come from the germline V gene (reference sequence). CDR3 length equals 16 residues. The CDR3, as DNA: TGCAGTGCTAGAGATCTCGGGCTAGCGGGCTACAATGAGCAGTTCTTC. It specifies CSARDLGLAGYNEQFF.

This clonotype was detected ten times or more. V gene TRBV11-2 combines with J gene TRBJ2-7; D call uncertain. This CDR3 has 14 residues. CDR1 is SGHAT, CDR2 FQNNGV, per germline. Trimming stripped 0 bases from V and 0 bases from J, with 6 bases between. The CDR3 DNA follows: TGTGCCAGCAGCTTAGATGTCAGCTCCTACGAGCAGTACTTC. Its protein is CASSLDVSSYEQYF.

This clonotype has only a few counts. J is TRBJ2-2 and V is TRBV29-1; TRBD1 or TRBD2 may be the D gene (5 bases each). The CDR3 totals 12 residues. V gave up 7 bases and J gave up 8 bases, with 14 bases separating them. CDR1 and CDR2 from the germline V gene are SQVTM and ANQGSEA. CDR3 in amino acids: CSGGQGIGELFF. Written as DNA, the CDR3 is TGCAGCGGAGGGCAGGGCATTGGGGAGCTGTTTTTT.

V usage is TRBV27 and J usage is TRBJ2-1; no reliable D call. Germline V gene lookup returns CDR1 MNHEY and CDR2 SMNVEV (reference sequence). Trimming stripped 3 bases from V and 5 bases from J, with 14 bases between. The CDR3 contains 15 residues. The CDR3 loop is CASSFHGPLNNEQFF. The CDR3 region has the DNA TGTGCCAGCAGTTTTCACGGACCCCTTAACAATGAGCAGTTCTTC.

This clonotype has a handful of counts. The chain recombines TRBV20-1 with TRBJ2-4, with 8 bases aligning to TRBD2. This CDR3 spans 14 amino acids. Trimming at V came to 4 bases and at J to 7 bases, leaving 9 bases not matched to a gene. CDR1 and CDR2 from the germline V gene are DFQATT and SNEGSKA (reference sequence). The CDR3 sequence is CSAKPGLEYNIQYF. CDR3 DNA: TGCAGTGCTAAACCGGGACTAGAGTATAACATTCAGTACTTC.

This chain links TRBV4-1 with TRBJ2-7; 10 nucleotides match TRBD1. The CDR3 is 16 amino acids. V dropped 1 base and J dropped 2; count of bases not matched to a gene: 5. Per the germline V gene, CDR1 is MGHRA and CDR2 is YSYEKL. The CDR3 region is CASSQGKGTGAYEQYF. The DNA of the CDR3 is TGCGCCAGCAGCCAAGGGAAGGGGACAGGGGCCTACGAGCAGTACTTC.

CDR3 sequence: CASSPSLAGGNTGELFF. CDR3 nucleotide sequence: TGTGCCAGCAGCCCATCACTAGCGGGAGGTAACACCGGGGAGCTGTTTTTT. This chain joins TRBV14 and TRBJ2-2, with TRBD2 identical over 12 bases. V lost 4 bases to trimming and J lost 2 bases; unmatched junction nucleotides: 5. Per germline, CDR1 SGHDN and CDR2 FVKESK. This CDR3 is 17 amino acids long. The full variable domain, in which reference TRBV14 and TRBJ2-2 provide the parts outside the CDR3, is EAGVTQFPSHSVIEKGQTVTLRCDPISGHDNLYWYRRVMGKEIKFLLHFVKESKQDESGMPNNRFLAERTGGTYSTLKVQPAELEDSGVYFCASSPSLAGGNTGELFFGEGSRLTVL.

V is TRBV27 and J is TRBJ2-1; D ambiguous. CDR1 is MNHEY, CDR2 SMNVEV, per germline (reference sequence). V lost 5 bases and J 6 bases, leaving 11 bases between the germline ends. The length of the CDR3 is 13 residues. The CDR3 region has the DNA TGTGCCAGCAGTCTGACCGTCCTCAATGAGCAGTTCTTC. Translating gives CASSLTVLNEQFF.

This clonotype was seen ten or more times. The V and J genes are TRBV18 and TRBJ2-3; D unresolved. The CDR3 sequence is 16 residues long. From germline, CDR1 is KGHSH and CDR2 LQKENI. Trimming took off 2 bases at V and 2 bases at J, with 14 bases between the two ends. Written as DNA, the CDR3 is TGTGCCAGCTCACCAAGCTTCGGCTATACCACAGATACGCAGTATTTT. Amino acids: CASSPSFGYTTDTQYF.

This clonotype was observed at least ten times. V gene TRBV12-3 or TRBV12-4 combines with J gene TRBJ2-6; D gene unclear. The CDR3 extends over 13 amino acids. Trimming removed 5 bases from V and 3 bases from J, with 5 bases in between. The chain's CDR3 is CASSPNGANVLTF. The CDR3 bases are TGTGCCAGCAGTCCCAATGGGGCCAACGTCCTGACTTTC.

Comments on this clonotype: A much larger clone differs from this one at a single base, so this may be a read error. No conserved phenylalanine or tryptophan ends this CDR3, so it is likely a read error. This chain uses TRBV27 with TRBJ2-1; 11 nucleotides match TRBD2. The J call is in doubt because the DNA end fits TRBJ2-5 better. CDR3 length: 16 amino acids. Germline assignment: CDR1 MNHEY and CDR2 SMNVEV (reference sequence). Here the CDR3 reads CASSLKIAGGRETQYS. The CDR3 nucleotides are TGTGCCAGCAGTTTGAAGATAGCGGGAGGGAGGGAGACCCAGTACTCC.

CDR3: CASSPPRPGGNIQYF. DNA for the CDR3: TGTGCCAGCAGTCCCCCCCGGCCCGGTGGGAACATTCAGTACTTC. The chain has TRBV6-2 or TRBV6-3 and TRBJ2-4; D is uncertain. CDR1 is MNHEY and CDR2 is SVGEGT in the germline V gene. Trimming shortened V by 5 bases and J by 7 bases, and 18 bases separated the two germline ends. CDR3 length: 15 amino acids.

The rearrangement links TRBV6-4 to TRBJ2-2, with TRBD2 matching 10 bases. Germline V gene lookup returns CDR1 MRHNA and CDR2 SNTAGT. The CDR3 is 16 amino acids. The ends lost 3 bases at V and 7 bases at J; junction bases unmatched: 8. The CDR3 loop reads CASSEEAGGPYGELFF. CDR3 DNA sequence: TGTGCCAGCAGTGAAGAAGCGGGAGGGCCCTACGGGGAGCTGTTTTTT.

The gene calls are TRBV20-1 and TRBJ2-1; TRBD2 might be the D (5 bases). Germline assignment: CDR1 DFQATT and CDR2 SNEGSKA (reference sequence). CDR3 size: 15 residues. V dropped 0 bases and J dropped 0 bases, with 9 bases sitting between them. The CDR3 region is CSARDPGSSYNEQFF. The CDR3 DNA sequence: TGCAGTGCTAGAGATCCGGGAAGCTCCTACAATGAGCAGTTCTTC.

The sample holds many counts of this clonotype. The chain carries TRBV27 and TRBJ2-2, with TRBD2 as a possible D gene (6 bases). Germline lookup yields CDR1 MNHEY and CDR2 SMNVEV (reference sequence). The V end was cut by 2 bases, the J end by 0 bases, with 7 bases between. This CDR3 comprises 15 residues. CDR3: CASSLKRANTGELFF. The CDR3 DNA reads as TGTGCCAGCAGTTTAAAGCGGGCGAACACCGGGGAGCTGTTTTTT.

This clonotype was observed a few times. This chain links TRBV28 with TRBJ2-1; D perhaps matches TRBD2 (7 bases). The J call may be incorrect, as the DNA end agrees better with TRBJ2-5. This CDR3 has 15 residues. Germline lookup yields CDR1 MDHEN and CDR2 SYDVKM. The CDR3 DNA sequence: TGTGCCAGCGGCCTCCCCGGGGGGCACGAAGAGACCCAGTACTTC. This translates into CASGLPGGHEETQYF.

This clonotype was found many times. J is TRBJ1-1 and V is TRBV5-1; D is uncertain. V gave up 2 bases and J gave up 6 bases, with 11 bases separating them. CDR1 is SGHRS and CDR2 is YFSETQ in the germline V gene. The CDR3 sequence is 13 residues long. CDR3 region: CASSFTDGAEAFF. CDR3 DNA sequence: TGCGCCAGCAGCTTTACCGACGGCGCTGAAGCTTTCTTT.

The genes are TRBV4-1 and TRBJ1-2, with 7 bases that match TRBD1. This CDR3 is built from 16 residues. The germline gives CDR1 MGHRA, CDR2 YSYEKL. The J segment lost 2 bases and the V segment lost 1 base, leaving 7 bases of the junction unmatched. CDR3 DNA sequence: TGCGCCAGCAGCCAAGTCGCGGGGACAGTAAACTATGGCTACACCTTC. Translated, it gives CASSQVAGTVNYGYTF.

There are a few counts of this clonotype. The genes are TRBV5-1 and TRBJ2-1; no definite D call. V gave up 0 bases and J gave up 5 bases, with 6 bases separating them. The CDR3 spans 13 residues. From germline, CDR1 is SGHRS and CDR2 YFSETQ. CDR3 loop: CASSLGEDNEQFF. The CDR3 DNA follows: TGCGCCAGCAGCTTGGGAGAAGACAATGAGCAGTTCTTC.

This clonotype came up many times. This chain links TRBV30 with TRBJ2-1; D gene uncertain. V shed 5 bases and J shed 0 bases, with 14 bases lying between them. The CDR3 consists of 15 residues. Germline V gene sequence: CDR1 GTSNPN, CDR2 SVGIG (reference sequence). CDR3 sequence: CAWDGRPSSYNEQFF. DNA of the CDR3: TGTGCCTGGGACGGACGGCCGAGCTCCTACAATGAGCAGTTCTTC.

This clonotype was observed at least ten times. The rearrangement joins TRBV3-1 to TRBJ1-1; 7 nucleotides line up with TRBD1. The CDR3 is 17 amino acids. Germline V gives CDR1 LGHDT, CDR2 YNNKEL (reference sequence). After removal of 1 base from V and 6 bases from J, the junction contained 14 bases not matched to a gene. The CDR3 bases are TGTGCCAGCAGCCAAGTTATCAGGAGGGGGCGCGTGGCTGAAGCTTTCTTT. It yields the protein CASSQVIRRGRVAEAFF.

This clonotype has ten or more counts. The DNA for the CDR3 is TGCAGTGCCTCAGGGCCCACCCTGAACACTGAAGCTTTCTTT. As protein: CSASGPTLNTEAFF. The genes are TRBV20-1 and TRBJ1-1; D possibly corresponds to TRBD1 (5 bases). The V end lost 6 bases, the J end lost 0 bases, and 14 bases lay between the germline ends. This CDR3 region has 14 residues. Germline-derived CDR1 and CDR2 are DFQATT and SNEGSKA (reference sequence).

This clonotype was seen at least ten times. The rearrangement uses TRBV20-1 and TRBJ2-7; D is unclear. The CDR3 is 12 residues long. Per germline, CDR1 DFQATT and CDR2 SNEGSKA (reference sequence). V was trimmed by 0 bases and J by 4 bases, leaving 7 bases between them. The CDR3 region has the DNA TGCAGTGCTAGAGATCTAGGGTACGAGCAGTACTTC. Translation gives CSARDLGYEQYF.

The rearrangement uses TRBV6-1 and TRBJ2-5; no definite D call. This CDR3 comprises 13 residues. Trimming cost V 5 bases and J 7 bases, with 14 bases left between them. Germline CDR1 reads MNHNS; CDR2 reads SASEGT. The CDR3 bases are TGTGCCAGCAGTCCGCGGACGGGTGGGACCCAGTACTTC. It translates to CASSPRTGGTQYF.

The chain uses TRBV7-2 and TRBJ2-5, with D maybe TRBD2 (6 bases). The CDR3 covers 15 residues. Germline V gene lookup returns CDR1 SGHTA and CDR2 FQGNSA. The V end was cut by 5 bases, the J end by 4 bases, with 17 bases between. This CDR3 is CASSPDSGWGETQYF. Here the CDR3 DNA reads TGTGCCAGCAGCCCCGACAGCGGGTGGGGAGAGACCCAGTACTTC.

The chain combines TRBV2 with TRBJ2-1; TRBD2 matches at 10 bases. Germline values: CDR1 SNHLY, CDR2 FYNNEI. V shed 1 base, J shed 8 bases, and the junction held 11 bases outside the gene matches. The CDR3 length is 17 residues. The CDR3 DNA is TGTGCCAGCAGTGAAGGGGCTAGCGGGAGTGTTGACGATGAGCAGTTCTTC. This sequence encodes CASSEGASGSVDDEQFF.

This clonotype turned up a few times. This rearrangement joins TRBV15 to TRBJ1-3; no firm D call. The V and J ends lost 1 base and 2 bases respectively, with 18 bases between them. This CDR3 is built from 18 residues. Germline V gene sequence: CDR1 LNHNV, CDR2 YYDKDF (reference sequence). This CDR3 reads CATSRVRAQPFAGNTIYF. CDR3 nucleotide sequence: TGTGCCACCAGCAGAGTGAGGGCACAGCCATTCGCTGGAAACACCATATATTTT.

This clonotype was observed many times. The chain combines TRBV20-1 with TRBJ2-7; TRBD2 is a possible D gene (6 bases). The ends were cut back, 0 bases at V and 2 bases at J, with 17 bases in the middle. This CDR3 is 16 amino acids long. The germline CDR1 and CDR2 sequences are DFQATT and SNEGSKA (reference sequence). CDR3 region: CSARDRRVGGTYEQYF. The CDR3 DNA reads TGCAGTGCTAGAGATCGGCGGGTGGGGGGTACCTACGAGCAGTACTTC.